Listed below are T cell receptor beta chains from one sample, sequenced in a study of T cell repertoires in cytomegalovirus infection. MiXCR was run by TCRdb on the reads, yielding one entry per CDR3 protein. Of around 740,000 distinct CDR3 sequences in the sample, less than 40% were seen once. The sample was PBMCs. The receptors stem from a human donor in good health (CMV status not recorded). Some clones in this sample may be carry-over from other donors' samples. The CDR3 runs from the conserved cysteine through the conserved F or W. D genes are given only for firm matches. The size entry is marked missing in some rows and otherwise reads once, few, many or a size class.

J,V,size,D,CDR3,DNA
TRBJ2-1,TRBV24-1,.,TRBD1,CATSDHRDRDIRWGQLF,TGTGCCACCAGTGACCACCGGGACAGGGACATCCGTTGGGGGCAGTTATTC
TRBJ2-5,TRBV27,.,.,CASSLLLGGPQETQYF,TGTGCCAGCAGTTTGCTCCTCGGGGGCCCCCAAGAGACCCAGTACTTC
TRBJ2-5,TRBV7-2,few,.,CASSLRRKQETQYF,TGTGCCAGCAGCTTGAGAAGGAAACAAGAGACCCAGTACTTC
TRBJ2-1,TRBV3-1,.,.,CASSPHSYNEQFF,TGTGCCAGCAGCCCCCACAGCTACAATGAGCAGTTCTTC
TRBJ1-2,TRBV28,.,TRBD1,CASSRRDRDYYGYTF,TGTGCCAGCAGCCGTCGGGACAGGGACTACTATGGCTACACCTTC
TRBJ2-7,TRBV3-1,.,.,CASEGLRYEQYF,TGTGCCAGCGAGGGACTGAGGTACGAGCAGTACTTC
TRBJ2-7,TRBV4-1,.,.,CASSQDPDPSYEQYF,TGCGCCAGCAGCCAAGATCCGGACCCCAGCTACGAGCAGTACTTC
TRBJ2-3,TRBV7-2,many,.,CASSFGVVLRGGTDTQYF,TGTGCCAGCAGCTTTGGTGTAGTTCTGCGGGGTGGTACAGATACGCAGTATTTT
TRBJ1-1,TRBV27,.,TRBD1,CASTGGAGQGWTEAFF,TGTGCCAGCACGGGGGGAGCCGGACAGGGGTGGACTGAAGCTTTCTTT
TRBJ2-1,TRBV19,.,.,CASSIAGYNEQFF,TGTGCCAGTAGTATTGCCGGTTACAATGAGCAGTTCTTC
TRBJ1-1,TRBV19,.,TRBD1,CASSISGTGVTEAFF,TGTGCCAGTAGTATATCCGGGACAGGGGTAACTGAAGCTTTCTTT
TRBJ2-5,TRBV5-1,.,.,CASSPFGQIEETQYF,TGCGCCAGCAGCCCCTTCGGACAGATTGAAGAGACCCAGTACTTC
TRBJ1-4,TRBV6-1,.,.,CASRLLRDPNEKLFF,TGTGCCAGCAGACTACTCCGGGACCCTAATGAAAAACTGTTTTTT
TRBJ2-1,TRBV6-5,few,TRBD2,CASSYSKASGDYNEQFF,TGTGCCAGCAGTTACTCGAAGGCTAGCGGGGACTACAATGAGCAGTTCTTC
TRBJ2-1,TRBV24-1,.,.,CATSDLWGSEQFF,TGTGCCACCAGTGATTTGTGGGGCAGTGAGCAGTTCTTC
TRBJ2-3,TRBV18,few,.,CASSPLTGSTDTQYF,TGTGCCAGCTCACCACTGACGGGAAGCACAGATACGCAGTATTTT
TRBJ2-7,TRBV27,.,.,CASSSATPYEQYF,TGTGCCAGCAGTTCAGCAACCCCCTACGAGCAGTACTTC
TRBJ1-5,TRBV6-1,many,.,CASRPQVWADFNQPQHF,TGTGCCAGCAGACCCCAGGTCTGGGCAGATTTCAATCAGCCCCAGCATTTT
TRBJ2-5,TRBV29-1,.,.,CSLGARKTQYF,TGCAGCCTGGGGGCTAGAAAGACCCAGTACTTC
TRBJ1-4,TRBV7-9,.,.,CASSSSLGTNEKLFF,TGTGCCAGCAGCTCCTCCTTAGGGACAAATGAAAAACTGTTTTTT
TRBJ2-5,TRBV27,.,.,CASCGTSTLGGTQYF,TGTGCCAGCTGTGGGACTTCCACACTGGGTGGGACCCAGTACTTC
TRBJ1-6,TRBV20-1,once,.,CSATTNSPLHF,TGCAGTGCTACCACCAATTCACCCCTCCACTTT
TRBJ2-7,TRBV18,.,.,CASSPQTDYEQYF,TGTGCCAGCTCACCACAAACAGACTACGAGCAGTACTTC
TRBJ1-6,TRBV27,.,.,CASRGQTNSPLHF,TGTGCCAGCAGAGGGCAGACCAATTCACCCCTCCACTTT
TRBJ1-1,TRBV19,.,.,CASSPGTPLGAPRNTEAFF,TGTGCCAGTAGTCCCGGTACTCCCCTCGGCGCCCCGAGAAACACTGAAGCTTTCTTT
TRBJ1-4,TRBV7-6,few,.,CASSLREAREKLFF,TGTGCCAGCAGCTTACGGGAGGCCCGGGAAAAACTGTTTTTT
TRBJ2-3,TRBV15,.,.,CATSRDLYQGGSGDTQYF,TGTGCCACCAGCAGAGATCTCTACCAAGGGGGGTCCGGTGATACGCAGTATTTT
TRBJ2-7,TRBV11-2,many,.,CASSPETYEQYF,TGTGCCAGCAGCCCCGAGACCTACGAGCAGTACTTC
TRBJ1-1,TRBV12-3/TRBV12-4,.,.,CASTRSPRATEAFF,TGTGCCAGCACTCGAAGTCCCAGGGCGACTGAAGCTTTCTTT
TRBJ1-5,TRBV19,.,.,CASSIDPVGGNQPQHF,TGTGCCAGTAGTATTGATCCCGTAGGGGGGAATCAGCCCCAGCATTTT
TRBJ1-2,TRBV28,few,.,CASSLESTFYGYTF,TGTGCCAGCAGTTTAGAGAGTACCTTTTATGGCTACACCTTC
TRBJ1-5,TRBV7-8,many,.,CASSKADQPQHF,TGTGCCAGCAGCAAAGCCGATCAGCCCCAGCATTTT
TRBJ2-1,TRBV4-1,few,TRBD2,CASSQNSLAGGRNEQFF,TGCGCCAGCAGCCAAAATTCCCTGGCGGGGGGGCGCAATGAGCAGTTCTTC
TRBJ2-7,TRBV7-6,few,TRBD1,CASSLAGTGGTSEQYF,TGTGCCAGCAGCTTAGCAGGGACAGGGGGCACTTCCGAGCAGTACTTC
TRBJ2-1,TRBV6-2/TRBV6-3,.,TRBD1,CASSYRDRGRLEQFF,TGTGCCAGCTCTTACCGGGACAGGGGACGATTAGAGCAGTTCTTC
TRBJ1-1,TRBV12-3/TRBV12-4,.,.,CASSPVKSQRTEAFF,TGTGCCAGCAGTCCCGTTAAATCCCAGCGGACTGAAGCTTTCTTT
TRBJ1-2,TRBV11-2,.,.,CASSLDLGSRYGYTF,TGTGCCAGCAGCTTAGATCTGGGGAGTCGCTATGGCTACACCTTC
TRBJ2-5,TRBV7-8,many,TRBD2,CASSFVSGGAGRETQYF,TGTGCCAGCAGCTTCGTTAGCGGGGGGGCAGGACGAGAGACCCAGTACTTC
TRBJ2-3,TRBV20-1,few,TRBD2,CSSRLASSTDTQYF,TGCAGCAGTAGACTAGCGTCTAGCACAGATACGCAGTATTTT
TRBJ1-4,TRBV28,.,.,CASSRTDWATNEKLFF,TGTGCCAGCAGTCGCACAGACTGGGCAACTAATGAAAAACTGTTTTTT
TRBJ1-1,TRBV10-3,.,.,CANQRARNTEAFF,TGTGCCAACCAGAGGGCGCGGAACACTGAAGCTTTCTTT
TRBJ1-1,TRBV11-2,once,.,CASSQRIVGWDTEAFF,TGTGCCAGCAGCCAGCGTATTGTCGGTTGGGACACTGAAGCTTTCTTT
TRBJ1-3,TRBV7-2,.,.,CASSLAGGHTIYF,TGTGCAAGCAGCTTAGCGGGGGGACACACCATATATTTT